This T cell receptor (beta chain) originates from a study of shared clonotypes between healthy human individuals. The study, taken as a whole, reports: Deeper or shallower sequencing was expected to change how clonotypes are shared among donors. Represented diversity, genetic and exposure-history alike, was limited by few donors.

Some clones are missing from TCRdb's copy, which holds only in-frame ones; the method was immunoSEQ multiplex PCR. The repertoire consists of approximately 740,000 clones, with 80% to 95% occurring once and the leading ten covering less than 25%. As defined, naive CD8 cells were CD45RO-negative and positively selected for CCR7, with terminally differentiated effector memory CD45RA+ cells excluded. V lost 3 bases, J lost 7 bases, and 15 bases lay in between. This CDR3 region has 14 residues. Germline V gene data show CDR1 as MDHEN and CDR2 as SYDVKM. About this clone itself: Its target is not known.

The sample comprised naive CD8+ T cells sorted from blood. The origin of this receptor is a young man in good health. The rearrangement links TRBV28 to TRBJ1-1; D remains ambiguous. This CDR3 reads CASSLRNGLGEAFF. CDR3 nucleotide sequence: TGTGCCAGCAGTTTGCGTAACGGACTTGGTGAAGCTTTCTTT.